This T cell receptor beta chain was documented in a study of early T cells in non-severe SARS-CoV-2 infection. In the study overall: Bulk RNA taken from unsorted whole blood was sequenced, leaving chains unpaired.

This clonotype was observed a few times. What it recognizes is unknown. Attached unique molecular identifiers marked individual cDNA molecules. TCRdb used MiXCR to reprocess the 5' RACE reads, holding one entry per CDR3 protein. Of approximately 43,000 distinct CDR3 sequences listed, less than 8.5% were seen once; the top ten hold approximately 4.5%. Notes on the study in general: Reliance on VDJdb matching favored anti-spike CD8 responses; private and CD4 specificities were missed.

The sequence derives from an adult who was a healthcare worker with PCR-confirmed SARS-CoV-2 infection or an uninfected control (not recorded which). The sequenced sample consisted of whole blood.

DNA for the CDR3: TGCGCCAGCAGCCCCCAGGGGCGGGGGAGGACTGAAGCTTTCTTT. This translates into CASSPQGRGRTEAFF. The J gene is TRBJ1-1, the V gene TRBV4-3; D is possibly TRBD1 (6 bases). CDR1 is LGHNA and CDR2 is YSLEER in the germline V gene. This CDR3 is 15 amino acids long. Between the trimmed V and J ends, which lost 4 bases and 5 bases, there was a span of 17 bases.